These T cell receptor beta chains were read from a single sample in a study of T cells in Graves' hyperthyroidism and ophthalmopathy. TCRdb processed the multiplex PCR reads anew with MiXCR; each CDR3 protein has one entry. Of some 760,000 distinct CDR3 sequences detected, 14% appear once; the ten largest clones hold about 10%. Sequenced: blood. The receptors shown here come from a woman aged 18 to 35 with Graves' hyperthyroidism. CDR3s include the opening cysteine and the closing phenylalanine or tryptophan. A D gene is named only where the DNA matches it firmly. For some rows the clone size is stated as once, few or many, or as a class when expanded; others skip it.

d_gene: -
v_gene: TRBV9
j_gene: TRBJ2-3
abundance: many
CDR3aa: CASSVGLPFTDTQYF
CDR3nt: TGTGCCAGCAGCGTAGGACTGCCCTTCACAGATACGCAGTATTTT

d_gene: TRBD2
v_gene: TRBV4-3
j_gene: TRBJ2-5
abundance: -
CDR3aa: CASSPQLAGGSQETQYF
CDR3nt: TGCGCCAGCAGTCCTCAATTGGCGGGAGGGTCCCAAGAGACCCAGTACTTC

d_gene: -
v_gene: TRBV12-3/TRBV12-4
j_gene: TRBJ1-3
abundance: many
CDR3aa: CASSLGDRSLSGNTIYF
CDR3nt: TGTGCCAGCAGTTTAGGTGACAGGTCGCTCTCTGGAAACACCATATATTTT

d_gene: -
v_gene: TRBV11-2
j_gene: TRBJ2-3
abundance: many
CDR3aa: CASSSKDLGATDTQYF
CDR3nt: TGTGCCAGCAGCTCCAAAGATCTCGGGGCGACAGATACGCAGTATTTT

d_gene: TRBD2
v_gene: TRBV5-1
j_gene: TRBJ2-3
abundance: -
CDR3aa: CASSLPTSESTDTQYF
CDR3nt: TGCGCCAGCAGCCTACCGACTAGCGAGAGCACAGATACGCAGTATTTT

d_gene: -
v_gene: TRBV27
j_gene: TRBJ2-2
abundance: -
CDR3aa: CASSSGPYPGELFF
CDR3nt: TGTGCCAGCAGCTCGGGTCCCTACCCCGGGGAGCTGTTTTTT

d_gene: -
v_gene: TRBV4-1
j_gene: TRBJ1-2
abundance: -
CDR3aa: CASSQEGGIQGYGYTF
CDR3nt: TGCGCCAGCAGCCAAGAAGGAGGGATCCAGGGGTATGGCTACACCTTC

d_gene: TRBD1
v_gene: TRBV20-1
j_gene: TRBJ2-7
abundance: few
CDR3aa: CSASSGTVSYEQYF
CDR3nt: TGCAGTGCTTCTTCCGGGACAGTGAGCTACGAGCAGTACTTC

d_gene: TRBD1
v_gene: TRBV13
j_gene: TRBJ1-1
abundance: many
CDR3aa: CASSRQGTSEAFF
CDR3nt: TGTGCCAGCTCCAGACAGGGAACGTCTGAAGCTTTCTTT

d_gene: -
v_gene: TRBV6-5
j_gene: TRBJ1-2
abundance: many
CDR3aa: CASSYSSGGRGYTF
CDR3nt: TGTGCCAGCAGTTACTCCTCGGGGGGAAGGGGCTACACCTTC

d_gene: -
v_gene: TRBV29-1
j_gene: TRBJ2-7
abundance: -
CDR3aa: CSVSLSVPPYEQYF
CDR3nt: TGCAGCGTTAGTCTCAGTGTACCGCCGTACGAGCAGTACTTC

d_gene: -
v_gene: TRBV5-1
j_gene: TRBJ2-2
abundance: -
CDR3aa: CASSLVSRESGELFF
CDR3nt: TGCGCCAGCAGCTTGGTATCTCGGGAAAGCGGGGAGCTGTTTTTT

d_gene: TRBD1
v_gene: TRBV20-1
j_gene: TRBJ1-6
abundance: -
CDR3aa: CSARDLQGANSPLHF
CDR3nt: TGCAGTGCTAGAGACCTCCAGGGGGCCAATTCACCCCTCCACTTT

d_gene: -
v_gene: TRBV12-3/TRBV12-4
j_gene: TRBJ1-1
abundance: -
CDR3aa: CASSFEGITEAFF
CDR3nt: TGTGCCAGCAGCTTCGAGGGTATCACTGAAGCTTTCTTT

d_gene: -
v_gene: TRBV24-1
j_gene: TRBJ2-3
abundance: many
CDR3aa: CATSVSDIGTDTQYF
CDR3nt: TGTGCCACCAGTGTTTCGGACATCGGCACAGATACGCAGTATTTT

d_gene: -
v_gene: TRBV5-5
j_gene: TRBJ1-1
abundance: many
CDR3aa: CASSRDGGNTEAFF
CDR3nt: TGTGCCAGCAGCCGGGACGGTGGGAACACTGAAGCTTTCTTT

d_gene: -
v_gene: TRBV12-3/TRBV12-4
j_gene: TRBJ1-1
abundance: many
CDR3aa: CATKGVGTEAFF
CDR3nt: TGTGCCACAAAGGGGGTTGGCACTGAAGCTTTCTTT

d_gene: TRBD2
v_gene: TRBV19
j_gene: TRBJ2-1
abundance: -
CDR3aa: CASTEGSGSTYNEQFF
CDR3nt: TGTGCCAGTACCGAAGGGAGCGGGAGCACCTACAATGAGCAGTTCTTC

d_gene: TRBD1
v_gene: TRBV7-2
j_gene: TRBJ2-7
abundance: -
CDR3aa: CASSYNRGPYEQYF
CDR3nt: TGTGCCAGCAGCTACAACAGGGGGCCCTACGAGCAGTACTTC

d_gene: TRBD2
v_gene: TRBV20-1
j_gene: TRBJ2-3
abundance: many
CDR3aa: CSARMGLGTDTQYF
CDR3nt: TGCAGTGCTAGAATGGGACTAGGCACAGATACGCAGTATTTT

d_gene: TRBD1
v_gene: TRBV12-3/TRBV12-4
j_gene: TRBJ2-1
abundance: many
CDR3aa: CASSLAWTGYNEQFF
CDR3nt: TGTGCCAGCAGTTTAGCTTGGACAGGTTACAATGAGCAGTTCTTC

d_gene: TRBD2
v_gene: TRBV9
j_gene: TRBJ2-3
abundance: many
CDR3aa: CASSAGGEGPTDTQYF
CDR3nt: TGTGCCAGCAGCGCCGGGGGGGAGGGACCCACAGATACGCAGTATTTT

d_gene: TRBD2
v_gene: TRBV18
j_gene: TRBJ2-1
abundance: -
CDR3aa: CASSPGTSGSLYNEQFF
CDR3nt: TGTGCCAGCTCACCAGGGACTAGCGGGAGCCTTTACAATGAGCAGTTCTTC

d_gene: -
v_gene: TRBV5-1
j_gene: TRBJ2-7
abundance: -
CDR3aa: CASSPLQGRYEQYF
CDR3nt: TGCGCCAGCAGCCCTCTCCAGGGTCGCTACGAGCAGTACTTC

d_gene: TRBD2
v_gene: TRBV12-3/TRBV12-4
j_gene: TRBJ2-3
abundance: many
CDR3aa: CASSFGGRRGDTQYF
CDR3nt: TGTGCCAGCAGTTTTGGCGGGAGAAGGGGAGATACGCAGTATTTT

d_gene: -
v_gene: TRBV9
j_gene: TRBJ1-6
abundance: -
CDR3aa: CASSRTGSNSPLHF
CDR3nt: TGTGCCAGCAGCCGGACCGGGAGTAATTCACCCCTCCACTTT

d_gene: -
v_gene: TRBV2
j_gene: TRBJ1-4
abundance: -
CDR3aa: CASLRAFDEKLFF
CDR3nt: TGTGCCAGCTTACGGGCGTTCGATGAAAAACTGTTTTTT

d_gene: -
v_gene: TRBV10-3
j_gene: TRBJ1-5
abundance: few
CDR3aa: CAISPTGNQPQHF
CDR3nt: TGTGCCATCAGCCCGACAGGCAATCAGCCCCAGCATTTT

d_gene: -
v_gene: TRBV7-9
j_gene: TRBJ2-7
abundance: many
CDR3aa: CASSFVPAGPFYEQYF
CDR3nt: TGTGCCAGCAGCTTCGTTCCGGCGGGACCTTTCTACGAGCAGTACTTC

d_gene: -
v_gene: TRBV5-1
j_gene: TRBJ1-4
abundance: -
CDR3aa: CASSILPYTELFF
CDR3nt: TGCGCCAGCAGCATTCTACCCTATACGGAACTGTTTTTT

d_gene: TRBD2
v_gene: TRBV6-5
j_gene: TRBJ2-7
abundance: -
CDR3aa: CASRPGLAGVEEYF
CDR3nt: TGTGCCAGCAGACCGGGACTAGCGGGAGTCGAGGAGTACTTC

d_gene: TRBD2
v_gene: TRBV4-2
j_gene: TRBJ2-2
abundance: few
CDR3aa: CASSQPLAGVPGELFF
CDR3nt: TGTGCCAGCAGCCAACCTCTAGCGGGAGTCCCCGGGGAGCTGTTTTTT

d_gene: -
v_gene: TRBV2
j_gene: TRBJ2-1
abundance: few
CDR3aa: CAGEVTSYEQFF
CDR3nt: TGTGCCGGCGAGGTAACTAGCTATGAGCAGTTCTTC

d_gene: -
v_gene: TRBV10-2
j_gene: TRBJ2-1
abundance: -
CDR3aa: CASTLSAEQFF
CDR3nt: TGCGCCAGCACTCTTTCAGCAGAGCAGTTCTTC